This entry lists 16 T cell receptor beta chains sequenced from one sample in a study of cytomegalovirus exposure and HLA in healthy donors. A multiplex PCR was run with 60 Vbeta primers and 13 Jbeta primers. TCRdb's copy holds only in-frame clones and misses some; the assay was immunoSEQ multiplex PCR. The sample holds about 96,000 clones, about three quarters seen once. Source material: PBMCs. These receptor sequences come from a man aged 45-65 years in good health and CMV-seropositive.

This chain joins TRBV15 and TRBJ1-5; no clear D. Germline V gene sequence: CDR1 LNHNV, CDR2 YYDKDF (reference sequence). V lost 6 bases, J lost 0 bases, and 15 bases lay in between. This CDR3 region has 16 residues. In DNA, the CDR3 is TGTGCCACCAGTACGAGGGTGGAGTATAGCAATCAGCCCCAGCATTTT. It specifies CATSTRVEYSNQPQHF.

V is TRBV5-5 and J is TRBJ1-2; 12 bases map to TRBD1. The CDR3 runs to 17 residues. Trimming at V came to 5 bases and at J to 5 bases, leaving 13 bases not matched to a gene. From germline, CDR1 is SGHKS and CDR2 YYEKEE (reference sequence). The CDR3 protein is CASSREGTGGASYGYTF. The CDR3 DNA sequence: TGTGCCAGCAGTCGAGAAGGGACAGGGGGCGCTTCTTATGGCTACACCTTC.

The chain links TRBV18 to TRBJ1-1; TRBD1 matches 7 bases. The CDR3 loop spans 14 amino acids. V shed 0 bases, J shed 12 bases, and the junction held 10 bases outside the gene matches. Germline lookup yields CDR1 KGHSH and CDR2 LQKENI. The CDR3 reads CASSPPEIRGKTFF. The CDR3 DNA reads as TGTGCCAGCTCACCACCGGAAATCAGGGGGAAGACTTTCTTT.

In this sample, this clone turned up a few times. V usage is TRBV6-5 and J usage is TRBJ1-1; a possible D gene is TRBD1 (5 bases). This CDR3 region has 14 residues. The germline gives CDR1 MNHEY, CDR2 SVGAGI. Trimming pared 0 bases from V and 6 bases from J, leaving 11 bases between. CDR3 residues: CASSYSGRGAEAFF. CDR3 coding DNA: TGTGCCAGCAGTTACTCTGGGCGGGGCGCTGAAGCTTTCTTT.

This chain connects TRBV6-5 to TRBJ2-4; no clear D. Germline V CDR1 and CDR2: MNHEY, SVGAGI. With 5 bases removed from V and 0 bases from J, the gap between germline ends came to 11 bases. This CDR3 region has 15 residues. As DNA, the CDR3 is TGTGCCAGCAGTCCCCCAGGAATAGCCAAAAACATTCAGTACTTC. Amino acids: CASSPPGIAKNIQYF.

V and J are TRBV4-2 and TRBJ1-5, with D tentatively TRBD1 (5 bases). V was cut by 0 bases and J by 16 bases, with 16 bases left in between. This CDR3 is built from 13 residues. The V gene's germline CDR1 is LGHNA and CDR2 YNFKEQ. The chain's CDR3 is CASSQEWGGEPHF. CDR3 in DNA: TGTGCCAGCAGCCAAGAATGGGGAGGGGAACCCCATTTT.

CDR3 sequence: CASSLVGQVNTEAFF. The CDR3 nucleotides read TGCGCCAGCAGCCTAGTCGGACAGGTGAACACTGAAGCTTTCTTT. The chain is built from TRBV4-3 and TRBJ1-1; 7 nucleotides align to TRBD1. V trimming: 4 bases; J trimming: 0 bases; junction bases outside the gene matches: 5. CDR3 length equals 15 residues. From germline, CDR1 is LGHNA and CDR2 YSLEER.

Here the CDR3 reads CASSATGTVYGYTF. CDR3 DNA: TGTGCCAGCTCAGCAACCGGGACAGTCTATGGCTACACCTTC. The chain couples TRBV18 to TRBJ1-2; 7 bases map to TRBD1. In germline, CDR1 is KGHSH, CDR2 LQKENI. V lost 5 bases to trimming and J lost 4 bases; unmatched junction nucleotides: 7. This CDR3 comprises 14 residues. Combining the CDR3 with reference TRBV18 and TRBJ1-2 gives the whole variable domain NAGVMQNPRHLVRRRGQEARLRCSPMKGHSHVYWYRQLPEEGLKFMVYLQKENIIDESGMPKERFSAEFPKEGPSILRIQQVVRGDSAAYFCASSATGTVYGYTFGSGTRLTVV.

The chain joins TRBV5-1 to TRBJ2-2, with D possibly being TRBD2 (5 bases). The V gene's germline CDR1 is SGHRS and CDR2 YFSETQ. The CDR3 contains 14 residues. The V and J ends lost 0 bases and 8 bases respectively, with 11 bases between them. The CDR3 loop is CASSLVRGTGELFF. The DNA of the CDR3 is TGCGCCAGCAGCTTGGTCCGGGGAACTGGGGAGCTGTTTTTT.

The V call is TRBV6-5, the J call TRBJ1-2; D ambiguous. Trimming cost V 0 bases and J 3 bases, with 11 bases left between them. Germline CDR1 MNHEY, CDR2 SVGAGI. The CDR3 runs 15 residues. This chain's CDR3 is CASSYSSPGYYGYTF. CDR3 nucleotide sequence: TGTGCCAGCAGTTACTCGTCCCCGGGGTACTATGGCTACACCTTC.

This chain links TRBV11-3 with TRBJ2-1, with D perhaps TRBD1 (6 bases). The CDR3 extends over 15 amino acids. The V and J ends lost 6 bases and 0 bases respectively, with 12 bases between them. CDR1 SGHNT and CDR2 YENEEA come from the germline V gene. CDR3 residues: CASRDGTSSYNEQFF. For the CDR3, the DNA is TGTGCCAGCAGGGATGGGACAAGCTCCTACAATGAGCAGTTCTTC.

This clone appeared once. The genes are TRBV4-2 and TRBJ2-7; D unclear. This CDR3 contains 15 residues. V was shortened by 0 bases and J by 0 bases, with 9 bases between the two germline ends. Germline CDR1 reads LGHNA; CDR2 reads YNFKEQ. CDR3 in amino acids: CASSQDWASSYEQYF. As DNA, the CDR3 is TGTGCCAGCAGCCAAGATTGGGCCAGCTCCTACGAGCAGTACTTC.

The chain recombines TRBV29-1 with TRBJ1-5, with D possibly matching TRBD1 (5 bases). The CDR3 loop spans 13 amino acids. CDR1 is SQVTM and CDR2 is ANQGSEA in the germline V gene. V was cut by 6 bases and J by 6 bases, with 15 bases left in between. DNA for the CDR3: TGCAGCGTGAGCGGGGGGGGAATTCAGCCCCAGCATTTT. Protein sequence: CSVSGGGIQPQHF.

This sequence joins TRBV10-3 and TRBJ1-1, with a possible D match to TRBD1 (5 bases). The CDR3 totals 15 residues. V was pared by 2 bases and J by 5 bases, with 15 bases between. Germline lookup yields CDR1 ENHRY and CDR2 SYGVKD. The chain's CDR3 is CAISETNIGHTEAFF. The CDR3 DNA reads TGTGCCATCAGTGAGACAAATATCGGACATACTGAAGCTTTCTTT.

The chain recombines TRBV7-2 with TRBJ2-5; D perhaps matches TRBD2 (5 bases). With the DNA end fitting TRBJ2-7 better, the J assignment may be wrong. Germline lookup yields CDR1 SGHTA and CDR2 FQGNSA. The CDR3 spans 12 residues. The DNA of the CDR3 is TGTGCCAGCAGCGGAGGTGCCTACGAGCAGTACTTC. Its protein product is CASSGGAYEQYF.

Only a few counts were recorded for this clone. The chain recombines TRBV5-6 with TRBJ1-2, with 9 bases matching TRBD1. The length of the CDR3 is 17 residues. The germline CDR1 and CDR2 sequences are SGHDT and YYEEEE. The junction had 12 bases not matched to a gene; V was cut back by 2 bases and J by 4 bases. The CDR3 nucleotides read TGTGCCAGCAGCTTTCGGACAGGGGCGTCATCCCTCTATGGCTACACCTTC. It yields the protein CASSFRTGASSLYGYTF.